This T cell receptor (beta chain) is drawn from a study of Ad26.COV2.S vaccination and SARS-CoV-2 variants. The CDR3 covers 13 residues. The V gene lost 11 bases and the J gene lost 0 bases, with 11 bases spanning the gap. The treatment is: 15 to 20 received Ad26.COV2.S at low or high dose, single or two shots; roughly five received placebo; per-sample allocation not given. At day 63 after the first vaccine or placebo injection, samples were drawn. Cohort 1b enrolled adults aged 18-55 years in Boston. Sequencing was performed with immunoSEQ multiplex PCR; in TCRdb, only in-frame clones are kept and a portion is missing. Here the sample spans over 400,000 clones, less than 95% being singletons.

The source is a person aged 18-65 years who received the Ad26.COV2.S COVID-19 vaccine or a placebo. The sequencing used peripheral blood, collected in a trial of Ad26.COV2.S vaccine versus placebo. The chain has TRBV12-3 or TRBV12-4 and TRBJ1-3; no definite D call. CDR3 protein: CAGRATSGNTIYF. The CDR3 DNA sequence: TGTGCCGGCCGGGCTACCTCTGGAAACACCATATATTTT.